The TCR beta chain under discussion was sequenced for a study of glioma-infiltrating T cells after dendritic cell vaccination. Sequencing used immunoSEQ multiplex PCR; TCRdb keeps in-frame clones, though not all of them. The data hold 70,000 to 95,000 clones, with more than 75% observed a single time. Sample time point: after dendritic cell vaccination, including at tumor progression/relapse. Before vaccination, two weeks after the third vaccination, and at progression, PBMC were collected. Notes on the study in general: Few patients contributed both blood and tumor specimens. Higher TCR clonality did not directly relate to longer survival.

With regard to this clone: Its antigen remains unknown.

Trimming removed 8 bases from V and 5 bases from J, with 16 bases in between. Germline-derived CDR1 and CDR2 are SQVTM and ANQGSEA. This CDR3 has 13 residues. The chain employs TRBV29-1 and TRBJ2-4, with D tentatively TRBD1 (7 bases). Sequencing used blood, obtained after dendritic cell vaccination. This receptor was taken from a human donor with glioblastoma. The CDR3 bases are TGCAGCACAAGACAGGGCGGGGAAAACATTCAGTACTTC. Translating gives CSTRQGGENIQYF.